The 2 T cell receptor beta chains below come from one sample, sequenced in a study of T cells after yellow fever vaccination. MiXCR, run by TCRdb on the 5' RACE reads, gives a single entry per CDR3 protein. The data contain around 300,000 distinct CDR3 sequences, 10% to 15% of them singletons. The sample here was CD4+ T cells sorted from PBMCs, taken 45 days after the yellow fever booster vaccination. All receptors come from a man aged 30-40 years who received the YFV17D yellow fever vaccine.

Turning to this clonotype: One end of the junction does not line up with germline, which may come from a read error. The chain links TRBV29-1 to TRBJ2-1; D gene unclear. The CDR3 is 15 amino acids. CDR1 and CDR2 (germline): SQVTM, ANQGSEA. CDR3 in amino acids: CSVEGGRPSGNEQIF. CDR3 sequence (DNA): TGCAGCGTTGAAGGGGGTCGGCCTTCTGGGAATGAGCAGATCTTC.

The chain carries TRBV7-9 and TRBJ2-7; weak D call: TRBD1 (5 bases). CDR1 is SEHNR and CDR2 is FQNEAQ in the germline V gene (reference sequence). This CDR3 region has 14 residues. Deletions cut 0 bases from V and 3 bases from J, with 9 bases between. This CDR3 is CASSLAGRDYEQYF. CDR3 coding DNA: TGTGCCAGCAGCTTAGCGGGCAGGGACTACGAGCAGTACTTC.